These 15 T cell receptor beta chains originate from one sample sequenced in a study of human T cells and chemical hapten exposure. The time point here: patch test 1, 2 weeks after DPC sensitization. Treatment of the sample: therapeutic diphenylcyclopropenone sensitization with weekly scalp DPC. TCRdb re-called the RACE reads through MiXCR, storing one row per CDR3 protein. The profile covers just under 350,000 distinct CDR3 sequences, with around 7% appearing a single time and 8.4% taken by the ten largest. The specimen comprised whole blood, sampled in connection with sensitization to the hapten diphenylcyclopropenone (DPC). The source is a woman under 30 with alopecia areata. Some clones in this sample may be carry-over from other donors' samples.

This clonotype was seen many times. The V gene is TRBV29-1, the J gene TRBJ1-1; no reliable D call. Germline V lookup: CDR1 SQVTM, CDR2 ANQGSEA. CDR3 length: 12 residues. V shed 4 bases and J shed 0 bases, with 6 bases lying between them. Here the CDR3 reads CSVGLLNTEAFF. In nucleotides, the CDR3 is TGCAGCGTTGGGCTTTTGAACACTGAAGCTTTCTTT.

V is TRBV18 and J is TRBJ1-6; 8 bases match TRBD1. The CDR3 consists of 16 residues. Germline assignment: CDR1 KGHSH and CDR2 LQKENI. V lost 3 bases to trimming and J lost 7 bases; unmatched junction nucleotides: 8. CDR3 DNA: TGTGCCAGCTCACCTCAGACCGGACAGGGCAATTCACCCCTCCACTTT. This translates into CASSPQTGQGNSPLHF.

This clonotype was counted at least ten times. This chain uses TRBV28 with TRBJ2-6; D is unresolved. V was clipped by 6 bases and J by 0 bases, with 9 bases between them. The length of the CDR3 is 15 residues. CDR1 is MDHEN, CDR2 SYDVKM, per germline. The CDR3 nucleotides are TGTGCCAGCAGCACTCGGTACTCTGGGGCCAACGTCCTGACTTTC. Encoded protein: CASSTRYSGANVLTF.

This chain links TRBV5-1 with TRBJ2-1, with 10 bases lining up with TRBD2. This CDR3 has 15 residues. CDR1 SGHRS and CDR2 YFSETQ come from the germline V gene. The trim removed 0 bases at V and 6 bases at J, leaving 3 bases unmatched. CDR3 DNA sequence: TGCGCCAGCAGCTTGGCTAGCGGGGGACTCAATGAGCAGTTCTTC. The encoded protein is CASSLASGGLNEQFF.

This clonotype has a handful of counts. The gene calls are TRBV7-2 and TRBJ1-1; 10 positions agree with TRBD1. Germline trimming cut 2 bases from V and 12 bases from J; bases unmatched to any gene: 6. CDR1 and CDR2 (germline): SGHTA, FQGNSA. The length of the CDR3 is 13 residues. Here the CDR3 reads CASSLSRGQGTFF. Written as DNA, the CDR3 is TGTGCCAGCAGCTTATCAAGGGGACAGGGGACTTTCTTT.

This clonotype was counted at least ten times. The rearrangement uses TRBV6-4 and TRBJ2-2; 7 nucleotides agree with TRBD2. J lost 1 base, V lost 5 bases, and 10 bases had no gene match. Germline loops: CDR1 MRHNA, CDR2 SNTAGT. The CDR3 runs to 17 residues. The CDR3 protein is CASSRRLTSLNTGELFF. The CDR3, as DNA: TGTGCCAGCAGTCGGAGGTTGACTAGCTTGAACACCGGGGAGCTGTTTTTT.

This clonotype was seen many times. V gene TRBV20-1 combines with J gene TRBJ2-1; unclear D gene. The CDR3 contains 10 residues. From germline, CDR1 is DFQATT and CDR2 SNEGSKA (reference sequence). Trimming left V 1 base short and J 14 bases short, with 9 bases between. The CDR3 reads CSARAISEFF. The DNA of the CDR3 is TGCAGTGCTAGAGCCATCAGCGAGTTCTTC.

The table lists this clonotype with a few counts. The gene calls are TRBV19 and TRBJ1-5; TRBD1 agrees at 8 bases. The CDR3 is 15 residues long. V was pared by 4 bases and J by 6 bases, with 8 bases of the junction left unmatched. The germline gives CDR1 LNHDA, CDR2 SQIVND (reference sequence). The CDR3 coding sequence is TGTGCCAGTAGTACCCCAGGGGGCGGAAGTCAGCCCCAGCATTTT. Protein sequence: CASSTPGGGSQPQHF.

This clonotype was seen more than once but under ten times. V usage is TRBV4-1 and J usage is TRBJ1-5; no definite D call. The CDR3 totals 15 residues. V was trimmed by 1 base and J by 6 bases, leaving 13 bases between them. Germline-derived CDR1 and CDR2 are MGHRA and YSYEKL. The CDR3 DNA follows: TGCGCCAGCAGCCAAGGGGCGGTTCTCTCTCAGCCCCAGCATTTT. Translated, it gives CASSQGAVLSQPQHF.

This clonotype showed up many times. CDR3 sequence reads: CASSSLQRGETQYF. The CDR3, as DNA: TGTGCCAGCAGCTCGCTACAGAGGGGCGAGACCCAGTACTTC. The chain links TRBV7-8 to TRBJ2-5; possibly TRBD1 or TRBD2 for D (5 bases each). Germline CDR1 is SGHVS and CDR2 is FQNEAQ. V lost 4 bases to trimming and J lost 5 bases, with 14 bases between them. This CDR3 has 14 residues.

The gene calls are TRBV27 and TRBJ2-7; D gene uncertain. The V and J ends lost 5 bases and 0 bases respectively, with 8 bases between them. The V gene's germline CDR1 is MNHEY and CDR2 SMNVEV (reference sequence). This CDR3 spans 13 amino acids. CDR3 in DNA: TGTGCCAGCAGTCCCAGTACCTCCTACGAGCAGTACTTC. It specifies CASSPSTSYEQYF.

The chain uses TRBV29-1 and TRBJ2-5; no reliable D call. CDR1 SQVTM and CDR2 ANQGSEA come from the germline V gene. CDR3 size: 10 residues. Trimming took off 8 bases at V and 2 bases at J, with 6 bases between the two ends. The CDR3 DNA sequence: TGCAGCTCTAAACAAGAGACCCAGTACTTC. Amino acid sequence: CSSKQETQYF.

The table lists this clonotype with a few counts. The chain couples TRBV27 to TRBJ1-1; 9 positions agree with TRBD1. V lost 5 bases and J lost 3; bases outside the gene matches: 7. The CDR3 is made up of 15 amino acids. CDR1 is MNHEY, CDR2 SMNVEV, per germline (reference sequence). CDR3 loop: CASSPAGTGHTEAFF. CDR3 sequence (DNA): TGTGCCAGCAGTCCCGCCGGGACAGGGCACACTGAAGCTTTCTTT.

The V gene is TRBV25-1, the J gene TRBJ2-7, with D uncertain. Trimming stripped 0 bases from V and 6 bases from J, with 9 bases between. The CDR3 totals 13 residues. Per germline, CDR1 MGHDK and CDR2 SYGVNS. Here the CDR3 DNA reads TGTGCCAGCAGTGAATATAGGGTTTTCGAGCAGTACTTC. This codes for CASSEYRVFEQYF.

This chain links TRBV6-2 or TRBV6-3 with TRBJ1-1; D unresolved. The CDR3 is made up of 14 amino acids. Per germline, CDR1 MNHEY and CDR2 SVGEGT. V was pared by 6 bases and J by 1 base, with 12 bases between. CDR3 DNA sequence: TGTGCCAGCAGCATATCCACGGGGAACACTGAAGCTTTCTTT. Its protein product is CASSISTGNTEAFF.